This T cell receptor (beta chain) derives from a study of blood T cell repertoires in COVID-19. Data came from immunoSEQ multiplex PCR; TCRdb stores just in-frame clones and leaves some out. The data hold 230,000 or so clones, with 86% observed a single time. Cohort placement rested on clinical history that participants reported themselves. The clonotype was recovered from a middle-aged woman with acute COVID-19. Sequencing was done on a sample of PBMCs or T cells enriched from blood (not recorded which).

Written as DNA, the CDR3 is TGTGCTAGTGGTTTGGTTCCGACAGGGGGCCAAGAGACCCAGTACTTC. This translates into CASGLVPTGGQETQYF. The chain combines TRBV12-5 with TRBJ2-5, with 9 bases fitting TRBD1. Germline V gene sequence: CDR1 LGHNT, CDR2 FRNRAP. Trimming took 0 bases from V and 1 from J; bases not matched to a gene: 3. The CDR3 runs to 16 residues.